One and the same sample provided the 28 T cell receptor beta chains below, sequenced in a study of patients with pleural tuberculosis. TCRdb reprocessed the reads via MiXCR and lists one record per CDR3 protein. Of about 50,000 distinct CDR3 sequences detected, 7.3% appear once; the ten largest clones hold 15% to 20%. The receptors derive from a human donor with pleural tuberculosis.

This clonotype was recorded a few times. This chain connects TRBV19 to TRBJ1-2, with a tentative D call TRBD1 (5 bases). The V and J ends lost 1 base and 4 bases respectively, with 19 bases between them. From germline, CDR1 is LNHDA and CDR2 SQIVND (reference sequence). The CDR3 loop spans 17 amino acids. The CDR3 protein is CASSIAGQLIKGYGYTF. The CDR3 coding sequence is TGTGCCAGTAGTATAGCAGGGCAGTTAATAAAGGGCTATGGCTACACCTTC.

Many counts were recorded for this clonotype. The chain is built from TRBV24-1 and TRBJ1-2, with D tentatively TRBD1 (5 bases). Trimming left V 7 bases short and J 1 base short, with 18 bases between. The CDR3 has 16 amino acids. Germline V gene data show CDR1 as KGHDR and CDR2 as SFDVKD. CDR3 coding DNA: TGTGCCACCAGATACAGGAGAGTCTTGTTTAACTATGGCTACACCTTC. As protein: CATRYRRVLFNYGYTF.

This clonotype has just a few counts. This may be a read error, as it is one base from a much larger clone. The chain carries TRBV12-3 or TRBV12-4 and TRBJ2-3; TRBD2 matches at 8 bases. This CDR3 comprises 16 residues. The CDR3 coding sequence is TGTGCCAGCAGTTTAGAGGCCCTAGCGGGCACAGATACGCCGTATTTT. Protein sequence: CASSLEALAGTDTPYF.

This clonotype appeared many times. This chain links TRBV28 with TRBJ1-2; perhaps TRBD1 as D (5 bases). The V gene's germline CDR1 is MDHEN and CDR2 SYDVKM. V was clipped by 8 bases and J by 2 bases, with 15 bases between them. This CDR3 is built from 14 residues. CDR3 sequence reads: CASSGWDGNYGYTF. In DNA form, the CDR3 reads TGTGCCAGCTCAGGATGGGACGGAAACTATGGCTACACCTTC.

In this sample, this clonotype turned up many times. The V call is TRBV11-2, the J call TRBJ2-4, with 11 bases lining up with TRBD2. The CDR3 sequence is 15 residues long. Germline assignment: CDR1 SGHAT and CDR2 FQNNGV. The trim removed 5 bases at V and 9 bases at J, leaving 9 bases unmatched. The CDR3 DNA follows: TGTGCCAGCAGCCCGATAGCGGGAGGGCCGGGCATTCAGTACTTC. Translated, it gives CASSPIAGGPGIQYF. Combining the CDR3 with reference TRBV11-2 and TRBJ2-4 gives the whole variable domain EAGVAQSPRYKIIEKRQSVAFWCNPISGHATLYWYQQILGQGPKLLIQFQNNGVVDDSQLPKDRFSAERLKGVDSTLKIQPAKLEDSAVYLCASSPIAGGPGIQYFGAGTRLSVL.

This clonotype came up many times. The chain employs TRBV12-3 or TRBV12-4 and TRBJ1-1; no clear D. CDR3 length equals 13 residues. V shed 3 bases and J shed 3 bases, with 8 bases lying between them. The CDR3 reads CASSFNMDTEAFF. CDR3 sequence (DNA): TGTGCCAGCAGTTTCAACATGGACACTGAAGCTTTCTTT.

This clonotype came up many times. This chain connects TRBV10-2 to TRBJ1-5, with 8 bases identical to TRBD1. This CDR3 has 15 residues. V lost 7 bases and J lost 0; bases outside the gene matches: 5. Germline CDR1 and CDR2: WSHSY and SAAADI. CDR3 amino acids: CASTQGADSNQPQHF. CDR3 in DNA: TGCGCCAGCACGCAGGGGGCGGATAGCAATCAGCCCCAGCATTTT.

Only a few counts were recorded for this clonotype. The rearrangement joins TRBV12-3 or TRBV12-4 to TRBJ2-1; D might be TRBD1 or TRBD2, each matching 5 bases. CDR3 length: 13 residues. Deletions cut 4 bases from V and 5 bases from J, with 9 bases between. The chain's CDR3 is CASSSGPDNEQFF. The CDR3 DNA reads as TGTGCCAGCAGTTCGGGACCAGACAATGAGCAGTTCTTC.

This clonotype was recorded many times. The V and J genes are TRBV18 and TRBJ2-3, with TRBD1 matching 8 bases. Germline CDR1 and CDR2: KGHSH and LQKENI. The CDR3 consists of 14 residues. Germline trimming cut 8 bases from V and 3 bases from J; bases unmatched to any gene: 7. The CDR3 spells CASTQRQGTDTQYF. The CDR3 DNA reads TGTGCCAGCACCCAAAGACAGGGGACAGATACGCAGTATTTT.

The table lists this clonotype with many counts. The genes are TRBV12-3 or TRBV12-4 and TRBJ2-7, with 8 positions matching TRBD2. This CDR3 spans 15 amino acids. With 7 bases clipped from V and 4 bases from J, the junction kept 12 bases outside the gene matches. Here the CDR3 reads CASKENAGLVYEQYV. The DNA of the CDR3 is TGTGCCAGCAAAGAGAACGCGGGACTAGTATACGAGCAGTACGTC.

This clonotype was detected many times. The chain carries TRBV27 and TRBJ2-7; weak D call: TRBD2 (5 bases). The germline V gene encodes CDR1 MNHEY and CDR2 SMNVEV (reference sequence). CDR3 length equals 14 residues. Trimming removed 3 bases at V and 5 bases at J, with 14 bases between. The CDR3 reads CASSLQSSVHEQYF. CDR3 bases: TGTGCCAGCAGTTTGCAGAGTAGCGTACACGAGCAGTACTTC.

This clonotype was recorded many times. The chain couples TRBV28 to TRBJ1-1, with D possibly TRBD1 on 6 matching bases. The germline gives CDR1 MDHEN, CDR2 SYDVKM. Trimming took 2 bases from V and 4 from J, leaving 8 bases between them. This CDR3 has 13 amino acids. CDR3 sequence: CASSLKGGTEAFF. The CDR3 DNA is TGTGCCAGCAGTTTAAAAGGGGGCACTGAAGCTTTCTTT.

This clonotype has at least ten counts. The J gene is TRBJ2-7, the V gene TRBV20-1; D not certain. The CDR3 runs 10 residues. V was pared by 3 bases and J by 5 bases, with 5 bases between. The germline gives CDR1 DFQATT, CDR2 SNEGSKA (reference sequence). In nucleotides, the CDR3 is TGCAGTGCTAGTCTCCACGAGCAGTACTTC. Amino acids: CSASLHEQYF.

This clonotype has a count of ten or more. The chain has TRBV6-1 and TRBJ2-2; D is unresolved. V was shortened by 6 bases and J by 6 bases, with 8 bases between the two germline ends. CDR3 length: 12 residues. Germline V lookup: CDR1 MNHNS, CDR2 SASEGT. The CDR3 sequence is CASRGIPGELFF. The DNA of the CDR3 is TGTGCCAGCAGAGGGATTCCCGGGGAGCTGTTTTTT.

A few counts support this clonotype. This sequence joins TRBV5-1 and TRBJ2-1, with TRBD1 matching over 7 bases. The J segment lost 0 bases and the V segment lost 3 bases, leaving 3 bases of the junction unmatched. CDR3 length: 15 residues. Germline assignment: CDR1 SGHRS and CDR2 YFSETQ. The CDR3, as DNA: TGCGCCAGCAGCTCCGGGACAGACTCCTACAATGAGCAGTTCTTC. Translation: CASSSGTDSYNEQFF.

The table lists this clonotype with many counts. The V and J genes are TRBV29-1 and TRBJ2-2; the D is unclear. Trimming pared 2 bases from V and 4 bases from J, leaving 5 bases between. The CDR3 is made up of 12 amino acids. Germline V gives CDR1 SQVTM, CDR2 ANQGSEA. The CDR3: CSVERATGELFF. The DNA for the CDR3 is TGCAGCGTTGAAAGAGCCACCGGGGAGCTGTTTTTT.

This clonotype was detected ten times or more. This chain joins TRBV19 and TRBJ1-2; TRBD1 matches 10 bases. CDR1 is LNHDA, CDR2 SQIVND, per germline (reference sequence). Unmatched junction bases numbered 14, after V lost 6 bases and J lost 7 bases. The CDR3 consists of 16 residues. The CDR3: CASRTTTGQGVSGYTF. CDR3 bases: TGTGCCAGTAGAACAACCACCGGACAGGGGGTCTCTGGCTACACCTTC. Together with reference TRBV19 and TRBJ1-2, the CDR3 gives the full variable domain: DGGITQSPKYLFRKEGQNVTLSCEQNLNHDAMYWYRQDPGQGLRLIYYSQIVNDFQKGDIAEGYSVSREKKESFPLTVTSAQKNPTAFYLCASRTTTGQGVSGYTFGSGTRLTVV.

This clonotype was recorded many times. This chain links TRBV19 with TRBJ1-1, with no clear D. This CDR3 spans 11 amino acids. The germline gives CDR1 LNHDA, CDR2 SQIVND (reference sequence). Trimming shortened V by 10 bases and J by 11 bases, and 17 bases separated the two germline ends. The CDR3, as DNA: TGTGCCACTACGACGGGGTTGGGGGCTTTCTTT. Protein sequence: CATTTGLGAFF.

This clonotype showed up many times. As DNA, the CDR3 is TGTGCCACCAGCAGAGGCCGGACTAGCGGGAGCACAGATACGCAGTATTTT. Protein: CATSRGRTSGSTDTQYF. This rearrangement joins TRBV15 to TRBJ2-3, with 11 bases that match TRBD2. V was pared by 1 base and J by 0 bases, with 3 bases of the junction left unmatched. CDR3 length: 17 amino acids. Germline CDR1 and CDR2: LNHNV and YYDKDF (reference sequence).

This clonotype was counted ten times or more. The chain employs TRBV5-1 and TRBJ1-6, with 10 bases that match TRBD1. In germline, CDR1 is SGHRS, CDR2 YFSETQ. The CDR3 runs to 15 residues. J was trimmed by 9 bases and V by 3 bases; bases with no gene match: 6. The CDR3 is CASSSSGTGVSPLHF. CDR3 DNA sequence: TGCGCCAGCAGCTCATCCGGGACAGGGGTTTCACCCCTCCACTTT.

Details on this clonotype: A junction end diverges from the germline sequence, so it may reflect a read error. The chain links TRBV9 to TRBJ1-3; 8 bases line up with TRBD1. Germline CDR1 SGDLS, CDR2 YYNGEE. The CDR3 extends over 15 amino acids. Here the CDR3 reads CASSGRQGTGDTIYF. The CDR3 nucleotides read TGTGCCAGCAGCGGGCGACAGGGGACTGGAGACACCATATATTTT.

Many counts were recorded for this clonotype. The chain combines TRBV18 with TRBJ1-1; possible D gene TRBD1, 5 bases. The V end lost 6 bases, the J end lost 11 bases, and 19 bases lay between the germline ends. CDR1 and CDR2 (germline): KGHSH, LQKENI. This CDR3 is built from 13 residues. As DNA, the CDR3 is TGTGCCAGCTCCCCTGGTAGGGGCACTTTCGCTTTCTTT. Translated, it gives CASSPGRGTFAFF.

This clonotype was observed at least ten times. The chain recombines TRBV11-1 with TRBJ2-3, with TRBD2 matching 8 bases. Trimming removed 6 bases from V and 2 bases from J; junction bases left unmatched: 7. The CDR3 totals 15 residues. Germline CDR1 is SGHAT and CDR2 is FQDESV (reference sequence). CDR3 sequence: CASRRAGEVTDTQYF. Written as DNA, the CDR3 is TGTGCCAGCAGGCGAGCGGGAGAAGTCACAGATACGCAGTATTTT.

This clonotype was recorded many times. The chain carries TRBV10-2 and TRBJ1-5; D uncertain. V lost 4 bases to trimming and J lost 1 base, with 11 bases between them. The CDR3 loop spans 15 amino acids. From germline, CDR1 is WSHSY and CDR2 SAAADI. Here the CDR3 reads CASSGPGGSNQPQHF. The CDR3 DNA follows: TGCGCCAGCAGTGGGCCAGGTGGGAGCAATCAGCCCCAGCATTTT.

This clonotype has ten or more counts. The V and J genes are TRBV2 and TRBJ2-1; TRBD2 matches at 7 bases. The V and J ends lost 4 bases and 3 bases, in that order; junction bases with no gene match: 3. CDR3 length: 14 amino acids. The germline gives CDR1 SNHLY, CDR2 FYNNEI. CDR3 in DNA: TGTGCCAGCAGTGTTGGGACTAACTACAATGAGCAGTTCTTC. This sequence encodes CASSVGTNYNEQFF.

This clonotype was observed at least ten times. The rearrangement links TRBV14 to TRBJ1-1; TRBD1 might be the D (5 bases). This CDR3 spans 17 amino acids. Between the trimmed V and J ends, which lost 4 bases and 1 base, there was a span of 19 bases. Germline V gene data show CDR1 as SGHDN and CDR2 as FVKESK. The CDR3 bases are TGTGCCAGCAGCCCTACGAGTTCCTCAGGGAGGAACACTGAAGCTTTCTTT. Translation: CASSPTSSSGRNTEAFF.

This clonotype was observed many times. The chain couples TRBV18 to TRBJ2-3; D gene unclear. CDR3 length: 12 amino acids. Germline loops: CDR1 KGHSH, CDR2 LQKENI. Trimming shortened V by 6 bases and J by 0 bases, and 4 bases separated the two germline ends. The CDR3 DNA is TGTGCCAGCTCCACTAGCACAGATACGCAGTATTTT. Translated, it gives CASSTSTDTQYF.

This clonotype was observed at least ten times. CDR3 coding DNA: TGTGCCAGCAGTGAGGGACAGCCTTGGAACATTCAGTACTTC. Encoded protein: CASSEGQPWNIQYF. This chain joins TRBV2 and TRBJ2-4, with 7 bases identical to TRBD1. With 3 bases clipped from V and 7 bases from J, the junction kept 6 bases outside the gene matches. This CDR3 is 14 amino acids long. Germline V gives CDR1 SNHLY, CDR2 FYNNEI.